This TCR beta chain stems from a study of blood T cell repertoires in COVID-19. Turning to the study itself: The United States, Italy and Spain were the sources of the acute and convalescent COVID-19 samples. PBMCs, B-cell-depleted T cells, or T cells provided the cDNA or gDNA that made up the material.

Followed longitudinally, the Seattle patients had been enrolled during active infection. V was trimmed by 1 base and J by 6 bases, leaving 4 bases between them. This CDR3 contains 12 residues. The germline V gene encodes CDR1 MDHEN and CDR2 SYDVKM. In the original processing: Quantification of nucleated cells was approximated via reference gene primer amplification. The assay was immunoSEQ multiplex PCR, and TCRdb's table has in-frame clones only and misses some. From that table come the V and J calls and clone size; the DNA was used to work out D and trimming. The repertoire holds some 160,000 clones, with roughly 91% as singletons.

The chain links TRBV28 to TRBJ2-1, with no clear D. The sequenced material came from peripheral blood. This receptor was taken from a man between 18 and 29 years old with COVID-19, enrolled during active disease. The CDR3 loop reads CASSLSSNEQFF. CDR3 nucleotides: TGTGCCAGCAGTTTATCGAGCAATGAGCAGTTCTTC.